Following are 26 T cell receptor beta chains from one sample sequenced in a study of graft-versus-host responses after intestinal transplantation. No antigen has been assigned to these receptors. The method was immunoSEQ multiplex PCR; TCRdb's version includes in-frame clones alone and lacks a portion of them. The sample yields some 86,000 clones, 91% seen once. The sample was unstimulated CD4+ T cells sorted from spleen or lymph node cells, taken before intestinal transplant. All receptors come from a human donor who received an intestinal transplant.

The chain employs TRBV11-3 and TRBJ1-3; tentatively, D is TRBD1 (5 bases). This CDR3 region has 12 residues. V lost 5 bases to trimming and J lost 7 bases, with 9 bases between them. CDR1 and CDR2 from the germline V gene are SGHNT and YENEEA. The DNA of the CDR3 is TGTGCCAGCAGCCCGGGGGGTAACACCATATATTTT. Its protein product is CASSPGGNTIYF.

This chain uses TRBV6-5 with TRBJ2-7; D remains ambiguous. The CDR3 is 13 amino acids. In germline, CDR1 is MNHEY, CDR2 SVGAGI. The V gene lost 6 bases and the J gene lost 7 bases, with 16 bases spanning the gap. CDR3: CASRPSKSIEQYF. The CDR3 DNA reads TGTGCCAGCAGGCCTTCTAAAAGTATAGAGCAGTACTTC.

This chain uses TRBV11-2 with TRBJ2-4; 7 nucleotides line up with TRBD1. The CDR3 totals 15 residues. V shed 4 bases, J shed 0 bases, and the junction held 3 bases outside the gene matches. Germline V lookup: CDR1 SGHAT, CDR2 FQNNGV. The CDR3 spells CASSWTGLAKNIQYF. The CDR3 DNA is TGTGCCAGCAGCTGGACAGGCCTAGCCAAAAACATTCAGTACTTC.

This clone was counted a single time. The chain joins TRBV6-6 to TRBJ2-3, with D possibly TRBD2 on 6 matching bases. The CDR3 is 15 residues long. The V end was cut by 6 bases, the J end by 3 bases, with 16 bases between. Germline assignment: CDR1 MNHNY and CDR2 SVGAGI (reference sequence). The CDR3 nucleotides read TGTGCCAGCAGCCGGGGACTCGGGCCTACAGATACGCAGTATTTT. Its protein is CASSRGLGPTDTQYF.

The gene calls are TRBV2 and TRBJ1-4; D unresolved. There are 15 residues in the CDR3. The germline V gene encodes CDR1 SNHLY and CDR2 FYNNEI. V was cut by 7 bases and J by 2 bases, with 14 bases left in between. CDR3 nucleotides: TGTGCCAGCAAGGGTGTCGGAGGGACTAATGAAAAACTGTTTTTT. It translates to CASKGVGGTNEKLFF.

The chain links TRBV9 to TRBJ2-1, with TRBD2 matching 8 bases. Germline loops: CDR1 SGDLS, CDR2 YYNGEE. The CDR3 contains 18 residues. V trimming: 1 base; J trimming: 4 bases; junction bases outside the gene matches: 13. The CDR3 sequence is CASSVTPVMSGGYNEQFF. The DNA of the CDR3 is TGTGCCAGCAGCGTAACTCCGGTGATGAGCGGGGGATACAATGAGCAGTTCTTC.

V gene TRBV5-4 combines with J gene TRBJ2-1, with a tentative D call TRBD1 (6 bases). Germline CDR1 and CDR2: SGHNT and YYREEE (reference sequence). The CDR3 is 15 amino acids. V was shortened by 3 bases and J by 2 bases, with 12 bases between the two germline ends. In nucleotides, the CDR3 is TGTGCCAGCAGCTCCCTGGACAGTCCCTACAATGAGCAGTTCTTC. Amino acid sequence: CASSSLDSPYNEQFF.

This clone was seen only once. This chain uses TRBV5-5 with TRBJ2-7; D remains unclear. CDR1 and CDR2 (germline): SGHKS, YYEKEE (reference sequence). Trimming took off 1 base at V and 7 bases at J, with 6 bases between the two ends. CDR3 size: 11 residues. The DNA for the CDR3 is TGTGCCAGCAGCTTGTTCGGTGAGCAGTACTTC. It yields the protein CASSLFGEQYF.

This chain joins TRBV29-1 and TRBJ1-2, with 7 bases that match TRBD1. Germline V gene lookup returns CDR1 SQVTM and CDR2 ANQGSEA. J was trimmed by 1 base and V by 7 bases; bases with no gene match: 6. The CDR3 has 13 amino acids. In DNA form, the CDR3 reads TGCAGCGGGCACAGGGGATATAACTATGGCTACACCTTC. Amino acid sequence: CSGHRGYNYGYTF. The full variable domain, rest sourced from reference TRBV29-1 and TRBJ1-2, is SAVISQKPSRDICQRGTSLTIQCQVDSQVTMMFWYRQQPGQSLTLIATANQGSEATYESGFVIDKFPISRPNLTFSTLTVSNMSPEDSSIYLCSGHRGYNYGYTFGSGTRLTVV.

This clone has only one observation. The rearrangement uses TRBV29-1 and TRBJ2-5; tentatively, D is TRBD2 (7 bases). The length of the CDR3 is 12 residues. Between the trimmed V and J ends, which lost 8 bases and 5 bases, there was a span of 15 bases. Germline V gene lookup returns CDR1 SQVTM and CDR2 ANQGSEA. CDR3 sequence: CSTSGGGETQYF. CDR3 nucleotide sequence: TGCAGCACCTCGGGCGGGGGCGAGACCCAGTACTTC.

The CDR3, as DNA: TGTGCCAGCAGCAGACGAGGGACAGCGTCCTACGAGCAGTACTTC. Its translation: CASSRRGTASYEQYF. The chain carries TRBV5-6 and TRBJ2-7, with 7 positions matching TRBD1. This CDR3 region has 15 residues. The germline V gene has CDR1 SGHDT and CDR2 YYEEEE. The junction had 8 bases not matched to a gene; V was cut back by 4 bases and J by 1 base.

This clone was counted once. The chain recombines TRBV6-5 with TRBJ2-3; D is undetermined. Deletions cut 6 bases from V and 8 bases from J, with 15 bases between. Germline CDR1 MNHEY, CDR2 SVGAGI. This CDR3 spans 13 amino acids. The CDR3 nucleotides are TGTGCCAGCAGCGCCCCCGGGTCGACTACGCAGTATTTT. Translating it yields CASSAPGSTTQYF.

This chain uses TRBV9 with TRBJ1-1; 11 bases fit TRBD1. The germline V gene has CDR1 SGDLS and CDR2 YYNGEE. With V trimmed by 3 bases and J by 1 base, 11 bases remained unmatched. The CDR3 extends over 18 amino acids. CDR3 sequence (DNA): TGTGCCAGCAGCGCCGGACAGGGGGCGCAAGGACAGAACACTGAAGCTTTCTTT. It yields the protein CASSAGQGAQGQNTEAFF.

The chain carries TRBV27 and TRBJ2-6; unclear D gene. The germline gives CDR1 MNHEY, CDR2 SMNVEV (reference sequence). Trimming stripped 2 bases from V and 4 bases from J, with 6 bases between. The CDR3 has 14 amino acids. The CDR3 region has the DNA TGTGCCAGCAGTTTAGAGACAGGGGCCAACGTCCTGACTTTC. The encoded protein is CASSLETGANVLTF.

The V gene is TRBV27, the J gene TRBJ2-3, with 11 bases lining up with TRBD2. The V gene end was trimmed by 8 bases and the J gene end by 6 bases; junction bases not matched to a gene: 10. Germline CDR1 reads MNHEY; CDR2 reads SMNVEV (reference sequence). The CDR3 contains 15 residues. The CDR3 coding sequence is TGTGCCAGCGGGCTAGCGGGGGGCTGGACGGATACGCAGTATTTT. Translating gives CASGLAGGWTDTQYF.

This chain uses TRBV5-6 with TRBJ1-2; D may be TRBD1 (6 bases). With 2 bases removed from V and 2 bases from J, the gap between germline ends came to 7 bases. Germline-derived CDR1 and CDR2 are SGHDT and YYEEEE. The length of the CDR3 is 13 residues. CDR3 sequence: CASSFTGNYGYTF. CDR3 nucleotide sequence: TGTGCCAGCAGCTTTACAGGGAACTATGGCTACACCTTC.

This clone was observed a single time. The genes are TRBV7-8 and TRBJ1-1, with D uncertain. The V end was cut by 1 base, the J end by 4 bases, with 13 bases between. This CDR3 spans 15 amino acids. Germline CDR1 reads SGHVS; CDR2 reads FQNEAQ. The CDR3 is CASSLGTGLGTEAFF. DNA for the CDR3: TGTGCCAGCAGCTTAGGGACTGGGTTGGGCACTGAAGCTTTCTTT.

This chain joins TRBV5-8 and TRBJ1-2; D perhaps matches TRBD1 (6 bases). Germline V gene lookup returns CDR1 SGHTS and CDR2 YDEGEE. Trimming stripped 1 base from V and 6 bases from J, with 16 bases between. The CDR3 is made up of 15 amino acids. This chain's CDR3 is CASSLSTLQGDGYTF. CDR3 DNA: TGTGCCAGCAGCTTGTCTACACTACAGGGTGATGGCTACACCTTC.

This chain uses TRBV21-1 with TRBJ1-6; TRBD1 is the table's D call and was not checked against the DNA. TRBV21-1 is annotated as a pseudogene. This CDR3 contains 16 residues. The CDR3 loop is CASSKVSGRGNSPLHF. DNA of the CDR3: TGTGCCAGCAGCAAAGTTTCTGGCAGGGGGAATTCACCCCTCCACTTT.

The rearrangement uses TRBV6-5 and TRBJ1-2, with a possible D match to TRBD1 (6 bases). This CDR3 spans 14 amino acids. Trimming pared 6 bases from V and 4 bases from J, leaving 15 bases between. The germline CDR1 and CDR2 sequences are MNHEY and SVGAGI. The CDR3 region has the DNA TGTGCCAGCAGCCCGGGACACCGGAGCTATGGCTACACCTTC. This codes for CASSPGHRSYGYTF.

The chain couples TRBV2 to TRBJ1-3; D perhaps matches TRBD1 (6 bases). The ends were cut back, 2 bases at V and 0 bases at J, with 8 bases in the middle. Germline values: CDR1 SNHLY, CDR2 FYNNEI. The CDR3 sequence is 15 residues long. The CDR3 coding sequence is TGTGCCAGCAGTGAAAGGGGGGGCTCTGGAAACACCATATATTTT. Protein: CASSERGGSGNTIYF.

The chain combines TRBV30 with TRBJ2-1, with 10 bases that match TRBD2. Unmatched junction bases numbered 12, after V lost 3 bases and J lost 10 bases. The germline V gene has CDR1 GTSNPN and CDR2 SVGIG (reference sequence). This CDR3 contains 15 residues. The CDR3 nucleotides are TGTGCCTGGAGGGTGAGGCTAGCGGGGGCATCAGAGCAGTTCTTC. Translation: CAWRVRLAGASEQFF.

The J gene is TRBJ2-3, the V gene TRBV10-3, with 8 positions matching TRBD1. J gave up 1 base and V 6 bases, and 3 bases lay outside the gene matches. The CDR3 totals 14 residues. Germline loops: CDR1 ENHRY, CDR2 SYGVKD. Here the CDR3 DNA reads TGTGCCATCAGGCAGGGACAGGGCACAGATACGCAGTATTTT. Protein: CAIRQGQGTDTQYF.

CDR3 nucleotide sequence: TGTGCCAGCAGACAGGAATTCTATAATTCACCCCTCCACTTT. Translated: CASRQEFYNSPLHF. V gene TRBV7-2 combines with J gene TRBJ1-6, with D possibly TRBD1 on 5 matching bases. V was pared by 6 bases and J by 3 bases, with 9 bases between. Germline V lookup: CDR1 SGHTA, CDR2 FQGNSA. The CDR3 covers 14 residues.

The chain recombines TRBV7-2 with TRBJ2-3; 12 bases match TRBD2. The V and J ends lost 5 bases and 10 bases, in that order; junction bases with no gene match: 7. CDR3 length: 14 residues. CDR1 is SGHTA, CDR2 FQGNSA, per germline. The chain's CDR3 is CASSEWTSGASQYF. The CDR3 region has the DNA TGTGCCAGCAGCGAATGGACTAGCGGGGCTTCGCAGTATTTT.

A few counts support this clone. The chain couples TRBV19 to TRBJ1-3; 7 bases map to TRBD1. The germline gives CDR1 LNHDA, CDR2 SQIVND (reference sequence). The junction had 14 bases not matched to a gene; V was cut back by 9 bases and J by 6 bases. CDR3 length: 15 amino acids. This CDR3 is CARSPGQLIENTIYF. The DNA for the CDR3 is TGTGCCAGGAGTCCGGGACAGTTGATCGAAAACACCATATATTTT. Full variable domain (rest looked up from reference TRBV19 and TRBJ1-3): DGGITQSPKYLFRKEGQNVTLSCEQNLNHDAMYWYRQDPGQGLRLIYYSQIVNDFQKGDIAEGYSVSREKKESFPLTVTSAQKNPTAFYLCARSPGQLIENTIYFGEGSWLTVV.